This T cell receptor beta chain emerged from a study of identical twins. Points from the study as a whole: For out-of-frame beta sequences, excess twin sharing was weaker. Fewer insertions characterized abundant cord blood beta clonotypes, whereas memory repertoires showed none.

For this clonotype: The antigen is undetermined.

The length of the CDR3 is 16 residues. Germline V gene lookup returns CDR1 SGHAT and CDR2 FQNNGV. J lost 0 bases, V lost 4 bases, and 8 bases had no gene match. It was template switching that added a universal primer site, and there were unique molecular identifiers on the cDNA. One entry per CDR3 protein results from TCRdb running MiXCR on the 5' RACE reads. This table has hundreds of thousands of distinct CDR3 sequences, more than 8% appearing once. These records were also assigned to another study, of yellow fever vaccine responses in identical twins. That paper adds: Twins' T cell vaccine responses reportedly looked partly convergent, partly personalized.

The origin of this receptor is a woman aged 18-29 years in good health. Sequencing was performed on CD8+ T cells sorted from blood. The chain links TRBV11-2 to TRBJ1-1; the match to TRBD1 covers 7 bases. The CDR3 DNA reads TGTGCCAGCAGCTGGACAGGCGATACTTTGAACACTGAAGCTTTCTTT. Its protein product is CASSWTGDTLNTEAFF.